Shown below are 28 T cell receptor beta chains from a single sample sequenced in a study of T cell changes during pregnancy in multiple sclerosis. The method was immunoSEQ multiplex PCR; TCRdb's version includes in-frame clones alone and lacks a portion of them. The profile shows roughly 83,000 clones, around 90% of them singletons. Sequencing was performed on PBMCs, taken in the first trimester of pregnancy. Every receptor here comes from a female donor in good health, serving as a control in a pregnancy study. Some clones in this sample may be carry-over from other donors' samples.

This chain connects TRBV7-8 to TRBJ2-3; 8 bases line up with TRBD2. In germline, CDR1 is SGHVS, CDR2 FQNEAQ. The CDR3 loop spans 14 amino acids. The J segment lost 6 bases and the V segment lost 4 bases, leaving 6 bases of the junction unmatched. Written as DNA, the CDR3 is TGTGCCAGCAGCTCCCAAGCGGGGGTGGATACGCAGTATTTT. Translating it yields CASSSQAGVDTQYF.

This clone was detected once. The chain has TRBV7-2 and TRBJ1-6, with a possible D match to TRBD1 (6 bases). Germline V gene lookup returns CDR1 SGHTA and CDR2 FQGNSA. Trimming removed 1 base at V and 4 bases at J, with 11 bases between. The CDR3 runs 16 residues. For the CDR3, the DNA is TGTGCCAGCAGCTTAGGGGCAGGGGCATATAATTCACCCCTCCACTTT. This gives the protein CASSLGAGAYNSPLHF.

The rearrangement links TRBV7-3 to TRBJ2-1; TRBD1 aligns across 10 bases. Trimming removed 4 bases from V and 8 bases from J; junction bases left unmatched: 5. This CDR3 region has 14 residues. Germline V gene sequence: CDR1 SGHTA, CDR2 FQGTGA. The DNA for the CDR3 is TGTGCCAGCAGCTACGGGACAGGGGTTTATGAGCAGTTCTTC. It translates to CASSYGTGVYEQFF.

V usage is TRBV11-2 and J usage is TRBJ1-6; 8 bases are a match to TRBD1. With 1 base clipped from V and 11 bases from J, the junction kept 10 bases outside the gene matches. This CDR3 is built from 16 residues. The V gene's germline CDR1 is SGHAT and CDR2 FQNNGV. The CDR3 DNA reads TGTGCCAGCAGCTTAGGCAGGGGGCGCCTCCGGACACCCCTCCACTTT. Its translation is CASSLGRGRLRTPLHF. Variable domain in full (rest from reference TRBV11-2 and TRBJ1-6): EAGVAQSPRYKIIEKRQSVAFWCNPISGHATLYWYQQILGQGPKLLIQFQNNGVVDDSQLPKDRFSAERLKGVDSTLKIQPAKLEDSAVYLCASSLGRGRLRTPLHFGNGTRLTVT.

This clone was seen only once. The J gene is TRBJ1-3, the V gene TRBV15, with TRBD1 identical over 8 bases. This CDR3 spans 16 amino acids. Trimming removed 0 bases from V and 4 bases from J; junction bases left unmatched: 5. CDR1 LNHNV and CDR2 YYDKDF come from the germline V gene (reference sequence). As DNA, the CDR3 is TGTGCCACCAGCAGAGACCTTGGACAGGGAGGAAACACCATATATTTT. As protein: CATSRDLGQGGNTIYF.

The chain uses TRBV4-1 and TRBJ1-6; no firm D call. This CDR3 comprises 16 residues. V shed 4 bases and J shed 9 bases, with 19 bases lying between them. Germline-derived CDR1 and CDR2 are MGHRA and YSYEKL. CDR3 nucleotides: TGCGCCAGCAGCCCCACTTCTGGCTCGCGCGGTTCACCCCTCCACTTT. It encodes CASSPTSGSRGSPLHF.

This sequence joins TRBV7-2 and TRBJ2-1, with TRBD1 as a possible D gene (5 bases). The CDR3 is made up of 15 amino acids. In germline, CDR1 is SGHTA, CDR2 FQGNSA. V lost 4 bases to trimming and J lost 5 bases, with 15 bases between them. The CDR3 region is CASSWRQGADNEQFF. The CDR3 DNA reads TGTGCCAGCAGCTGGCGACAAGGGGCCGACAATGAGCAGTTCTTC.

This clone was seen a single time. The CDR3 nucleotides are TGTGCCAGCAGCGTAGGTGGTCCGGACAGGGGTTGGAATGAGCAGTTCTTC. Its protein is CASSVGGPDRGWNEQFF. V usage is TRBV9 and J usage is TRBJ2-1, with 9 bases lining up with TRBD1. The CDR3 length is 17 residues. Germline values: CDR1 SGDLS, CDR2 YYNGEE. V trimming: 0 bases; J trimming: 7 bases; junction bases outside the gene matches: 11.

This clone was recorded only once. Its ends do not fully match the called genes, so a read error is possible. V and J are TRBV9 and TRBJ1-2, with D possibly TRBD1 on 5 matching bases. CDR3 length equals 12 residues. Germline V CDR1 and CDR2: SGDLS, YYNGEE. The CDR3 here is CASSVGGVQGHF. The CDR3 nucleotides are TGTGCCAGCAGCGTAGGCGGGGTCCAGGGCCACTTC.

The chain recombines TRBV28 with TRBJ1-4; possibly TRBD1 for D (5 bases). This CDR3 contains 15 residues. Germline assignment: CDR1 MDHEN and CDR2 SYDVKM. Trimming took 2 bases from V and 7 from J, leaving 14 bases between them. For the CDR3, the DNA is TGTGCCAGCAGTTTACCAACAGGCTTTAGTGAAAAACTGTTTTTT. Amino acids: CASSLPTGFSEKLFF.

The CDR3: CASSVLAGGLEQYF. The CDR3 DNA reads TGTGCCAGCAGCGTCCTAGCGGGAGGGCTTGAGCAGTACTTC. V is TRBV28 and J is TRBJ2-7; TRBD2 agrees at 12 bases. This CDR3 comprises 14 residues. Germline CDR1 and CDR2: MDHEN and SYDVKM. After removal of 6 bases from V and 7 bases from J, the junction contained 7 bases not matched to a gene.

The V and J genes are TRBV29-1 and TRBJ2-1; 10 bases agree with TRBD2. The germline V gene has CDR1 SQVTM and CDR2 ANQGSEA. The trim removed 5 bases at V and 4 bases at J, leaving 5 bases unmatched. The CDR3 is 14 residues long. The CDR3 region is CSVPSGSGYNEQFF. The CDR3 bases are TGCAGCGTTCCTAGCGGGAGCGGATACAATGAGCAGTTCTTC.

The chain is built from TRBV7-9 and TRBJ2-3; TRBD2 matches 7 bases. Trimming at V came to 8 bases and at J to 3 bases, leaving 11 bases not matched to a gene. The CDR3 has 15 amino acids. Germline assignment: CDR1 SEHNR and CDR2 FQNEAQ (reference sequence). The CDR3: CASRQSGKITDTQYF. CDR3 nucleotide sequence: TGTGCCAGCCGACAGAGCGGGAAGATTACAGATACGCAGTATTTT.

The chain links TRBV5-4 to TRBJ2-5; 10 positions match TRBD2. With 2 bases clipped from V and 5 bases from J, the junction kept 6 bases outside the gene matches. Per the germline V gene, CDR1 is SGHNT and CDR2 is YYREEE (reference sequence). The CDR3 extends over 15 amino acids. This CDR3 reads CASSFSGGAWETQYF. Written as DNA, the CDR3 is TGTGCCAGCAGCTTCAGCGGGGGGGCCTGGGAGACCCAGTACTTC.

With regard to this clone: Its ends do not fully match the called genes, so a read error is possible. V and J are TRBV19 and TRBJ2-2, with 10 bases fitting TRBD2. The CDR3 spans 15 residues. CDR1 and CDR2 from the germline V gene are LNHDA and SQIVND (reference sequence). CDR3 DNA sequence: TGTGCCAGTCGGTTTAGCGGGAGGAGCACCGGGAAGCTGTTTTTT. Its translation: CASRFSGRSTGKLFF.

This chain connects TRBV10-1 to TRBJ2-3; possibly TRBD2 for D (5 bases). The CDR3 spans 15 residues. From germline, CDR1 is WNHNN and CDR2 SYGVQD (reference sequence). V lost 1 base, J lost 3 bases, and 11 bases lay in between. Written as DNA, the CDR3 is TGCGCCAGCAGTGAGTTTCGGGGTACTACAGATACGCAGTATTTT. Amino acids: CASSEFRGTTDTQYF.

The rearrangement uses TRBV10-3 and TRBJ1-5; TRBD1 matches at 9 bases. After removal of 0 bases from V and 4 bases from J, the junction contained 1 base not matched to a gene. The length of the CDR3 is 15 residues. Per the germline V gene, CDR1 is ENHRY and CDR2 is SYGVKD. Here the CDR3 DNA reads TGTGCCATCAGTGAGTCCGGACAGGGGAATCAGCCCCAGCATTTT. This codes for CAISESGQGNQPQHF.

The chain uses TRBV28 and TRBJ1-5, with TRBD1 as a possible D gene (5 bases). Trimming pared 6 bases from V and 3 bases from J, leaving 9 bases between. The CDR3 is 13 residues long. Germline V gene sequence: CDR1 MDHEN, CDR2 SYDVKM. CDR3 sequence: CASRDSLNQPQHF. CDR3 sequence (DNA): TGTGCCAGCAGAGACAGCCTCAATCAGCCCCAGCATTTT.

The chain combines TRBV2 with TRBJ2-7, with D perhaps TRBD1 (6 bases). Germline V gene sequence: CDR1 SNHLY, CDR2 FYNNEI. The CDR3 loop spans 15 amino acids. V dropped 1 base and J dropped 2 bases, with 12 bases sitting between them. The CDR3 sequence: CASSEGAGAPYEQYF. Here the CDR3 DNA reads TGTGCCAGCAGTGAAGGGGCAGGGGCCCCCTACGAGCAGTACTTC.

The CDR3 reads CASSGGQASYGYTF. DNA of the CDR3: TGTGCCAGCAGCGGAGGACAGGCTAGCTATGGCTACACCTTC. The chain links TRBV28 to TRBJ1-2; 7 bases match TRBD1. The CDR3 has 14 residues. Unmatched junction bases numbered 8, after V lost 6 bases and J lost 4 bases. Germline CDR1 reads MDHEN; CDR2 reads SYDVKM.

The rearrangement joins TRBV6-6 to TRBJ2-1, with D perhaps TRBD2 (6 bases). CDR1 is MNHNY, CDR2 SVGAGI, per germline (reference sequence). Trimming left V 2 bases short and J 6 bases short, with 17 bases between. The CDR3 has 16 residues. DNA of the CDR3: TGTGCCAGCAGTTACCCTCTGGCCTCCGGGGGCAATGAGCAGTTCTTC. Translating gives CASSYPLASGGNEQFF.

The chain carries TRBV7-9 and TRBJ1-1, with TRBD1 matching over 8 bases. Germline CDR1 is SEHNR and CDR2 is FQNEAQ (reference sequence). This CDR3 region has 16 residues. The J segment lost 0 bases and the V segment lost 6 bases, leaving 9 bases of the junction unmatched. In DNA, the CDR3 is TGTGCCAGCAGTCGACAGGGGATATTAATGAACACTGAAGCTTTCTTT. This sequence encodes CASSRQGILMNTEAFF.

This chain connects TRBV28 to TRBJ1-2; D remains unclear. Germline CDR1 and CDR2: MDHEN and SYDVKM. V was clipped by 6 bases and J by 2 bases, with 13 bases between them. The CDR3 has 14 amino acids. CDR3 in amino acids: CASSLRRSNYGYTF. The CDR3 DNA follows: TGTGCCAGCAGCCTGAGGAGATCAAACTATGGCTACACCTTC.

The chain uses TRBV20-1 and TRBJ1-1; 7 nucleotides line up with TRBD1. J was trimmed by 8 bases and V by 5 bases; bases with no gene match: 5. This CDR3 region has 11 residues. CDR1 is DFQATT, CDR2 SNEGSKA, per germline (reference sequence). The CDR3 sequence is CSAGDSQEAFF. The CDR3 region has the DNA TGCAGTGCTGGGGACAGTCAAGAAGCTTTCTTT.

J is TRBJ1-2 and V is TRBV19; 11 bases line up with TRBD1. The germline V gene has CDR1 LNHDA and CDR2 SQIVND (reference sequence). V was clipped by 4 bases and J by 4 bases; unmatched bases: 2. The CDR3 totals 14 residues. The CDR3 here is CASSRTGGFYGYTF. The CDR3 DNA reads as TGTGCCAGTAGTAGGACAGGGGGCTTCTATGGCTACACCTTC.

The chain carries TRBV7-2 and TRBJ2-1; D possibly corresponds to TRBD2 (6 bases). Trimming stripped 2 bases from V and 9 bases from J, with 11 bases between. The germline V gene encodes CDR1 SGHTA and CDR2 FQGNSA. CDR3 length: 13 amino acids. The DNA of the CDR3 is TGTGCCAGCAGCTTAATAGCGGACCTTGAGCAGTTCTTC. The encoded protein is CASSLIADLEQFF.

The chain employs TRBV28 and TRBJ2-7; TRBD2 matches 7 bases. CDR3 length: 14 residues. The V and J ends lost 2 bases and 5 bases, in that order; junction bases with no gene match: 6. Germline V gene sequence: CDR1 MDHEN, CDR2 SYDVKM. DNA for the CDR3: TGTGCCAGCAGTTTAACCCGAACTAGCGACGAGCAGTACTTC. It codes for CASSLTRTSDEQYF. The whole variable domain, remainder taken from reference TRBV28 and TRBJ2-7, is DVKVTQSSRYLVKRTGEKVFLECVQDMDHENMFWYRQDPGLGLRLIYFSYDVKMKEKGDIPEGYSVSREKKERFSLILESASTNQTSMYLCASSLTRTSDEQYFGPGTRLTVT.

The CDR3 DNA reads TGTGCCAGCAGCAATAGCGGGACCACCTACGAGCAGTACTTC. Protein product: CASSNSGTTYEQYF. The chain couples TRBV9 to TRBJ2-7; 8 bases fit TRBD2. Trimming at V came to 4 bases and at J to 2 bases, leaving 5 bases not matched to a gene. This CDR3 has 14 residues. From germline, CDR1 is SGDLS and CDR2 YYNGEE.